This T cell receptor (beta chain) was identified in a study of CD8 T cells in Susac syndrome. Reverse transcription of about 0.5 to 1 ug RNA was carried out with random hexamers. The immunoSEQ assay covered 54 Vbeta and 13 Jbeta segments for CDR3. MiXCR, applied by TCRdb to the immunoSEQ multiplex PCR reads, yields one record per CDR3 protein. The data contain around 270,000 distinct CDR3 sequences, 65% to 90% of them singletons. TCR beta sequencing was performed on blood CD8+ and CD4+ T cells. Germline CDR1 reads MGHRA; CDR2 reads YSYEKL. J lost 9 bases, V lost 3 bases, and 6 bases had no gene match. The CDR3 loop spans 15 amino acids.

The TCR comes from a human donor with multiple sclerosis. The chain employs TRBV4-1 and TRBJ2-1; 12 bases are shared with TRBD2. Sample: CD8+ T cells from PBMCs. The CDR3 loop is CASSQQPGLAGEQFF. DNA of the CDR3: TGCGCCAGCAGCCAGCAGCCGGGACTAGCGGGTGAGCAGTTCTTC.